These 22 T cell receptor beta chains were all obtained from the same sample, sequenced in a study of T cell changes during pregnancy in multiple sclerosis. Clones were sequenced by immunoSEQ multiplex PCR, and TCRdb holds only the in-frame ones, with some missing. Of roughly 52,000 clones in the sample, 85% to 90% were seen once. The sample consisted of CD4+ T cells from peripheral blood mononuclear cells, taken in the first trimester of pregnancy. The receptors shown here come from a female donor with multiple sclerosis, enrolled in a pregnancy study.

The chain combines TRBV4-2 with TRBJ2-5, with 9 bases aligning to TRBD2. Per germline, CDR1 LGHNA and CDR2 YNFKEQ. This CDR3 contains 19 residues. V dropped 1 base and J dropped 5; count of bases not matched to a gene: 17. The CDR3 here is CASSQGLNSGSSDGETQYF. The CDR3 DNA reads as TGTGCCAGCAGCCAAGGACTGAATAGCGGGAGTTCGGATGGGGAGACCCAGTACTTC.

This chain joins TRBV6-6 and TRBJ1-1, with 11 positions matching TRBD1. CDR1 and CDR2 from the germline V gene are MNHNY and SVGAGI (reference sequence). This CDR3 has 15 amino acids. V lost 5 bases and J lost 5; bases outside the gene matches: 7. Here the CDR3 DNA reads TGTGCCAGCAGTACCCTGGACAGGGGGCGGACTGAAGCTTTCTTT. As protein: CASSTLDRGRTEAFF.

The chain is built from TRBV7-6 and TRBJ2-7; 7 bases agree with TRBD2. V trimming: 5 bases; J trimming: 2 bases; junction bases outside the gene matches: 6. This CDR3 region has 14 residues. In germline, CDR1 is SGHVS, CDR2 FNYEAQ. The CDR3 DNA reads as TGTGCCAGCAGCCCGTTGGGGGGGGCCTACGAGCAGTACTTC. Protein product: CASSPLGGAYEQYF.

Only a few counts were recorded for this clone. The gene calls are TRBV6-6 and TRBJ1-3; D unresolved. Trimming stripped 7 bases from V and 4 bases from J, with 8 bases between. CDR3 length: 12 residues. Looked up from germline, CDR1 is MNHNY and CDR2 is SVGAGI (reference sequence). CDR3 DNA: TGTGCCAGCAATGAGGCGGGAAACACCATATATTTT. It encodes CASNEAGNTIYF.

This clone was counted only a few times. At the DNA level, this CDR3 is encoded by other sequences in the same sample as well. The chain links TRBV7-9 to TRBJ1-1; tentatively, D is TRBD1 (6 bases). The germline gives CDR1 SEHNR, CDR2 FQNEAQ (reference sequence). The germline V and J ends were trimmed by 3 bases and 1 base, with 9 bases remaining between them. This CDR3 has 14 residues. The CDR3 reads CASSLQGQNTEAFF. The CDR3 nucleotides are TGTGCCAGCAGCTTGCAGGGACAGAACACTGAAGCTTTCTTT.

The rearrangement links TRBV7-9 to TRBJ1-1, with a weak D call TRBD1 (5 bases). V was shortened by 5 bases and J by 3 bases, with 16 bases between the two germline ends. Germline values: CDR1 SEHNR, CDR2 FQNEAQ (reference sequence). The CDR3 contains 15 residues. In DNA, the CDR3 is TGTGCCAGCAGCCCAGATTGGGGAGGGGACACTGAAGCTTTCTTT. Its translation is CASSPDWGGDTEAFF.

The chain joins TRBV4-1 to TRBJ1-4; 7 nucleotides align to TRBD1. CDR1 is MGHRA, CDR2 YSYEKL, per germline. V trimming: 0 bases; J trimming: 10 bases; junction bases outside the gene matches: 11. This CDR3 contains 16 residues. The CDR3 coding sequence is TGCGCCAGCAGCCAAGATGGACCACAGGGGAGAGGAAAACTGTTTTTT. Translating it yields CASSQDGPQGRGKLFF.

This clone showed up just a few times. V gene TRBV27 combines with J gene TRBJ1-5, with D possibly TRBD1 on 5 matching bases. This CDR3 comprises 16 residues. With 3 bases removed from V and 0 bases from J, the gap between germline ends came to 12 bases. Germline values: CDR1 MNHEY, CDR2 SMNVEV (reference sequence). CDR3 residues: CASSFKGFDSNQPQHF. The CDR3 bases are TGTGCCAGCAGTTTTAAGGGGTTCGATAGCAATCAGCCCCAGCATTTT.

DNA for the CDR3: TGTGCCAGCAGCTTACGGAGTTACACCGGGGAGCTGTTTTTT. Its translation is CASSLRSYTGELFF. The rearrangement joins TRBV11-2 to TRBJ2-2, with D unresolved. Between the trimmed V and J ends, which lost 2 bases and 3 bases, there was a span of 7 bases. The germline V gene encodes CDR1 SGHAT and CDR2 FQNNGV. The CDR3 has 14 residues.

This clone was found once. V gene TRBV14 combines with J gene TRBJ2-7; TRBD2 aligns across 10 bases. CDR3 size: 19 residues. CDR1 SGHDN and CDR2 FVKESK come from the germline V gene. V trimming: 0 bases; J trimming: 3 bases; junction bases outside the gene matches: 14. The DNA of the CDR3 is TGTGCCAGCAGCCAAGATTGGGCTAGCGGGAGATCGAGGGTCTACGAGCAGTACTTC. It is translated as CASSQDWASGRSRVYEQYF.

This chain links TRBV4-2 with TRBJ2-1, with D possibly matching TRBD2 (6 bases). Trimming pared 0 bases from V and 7 bases from J, leaving 19 bases between. Germline CDR1 is LGHNA and CDR2 is YNFKEQ. This CDR3 is 17 amino acids long. CDR3 amino acids: CASSQELTGTPSNEQFF. CDR3 DNA: TGTGCCAGCAGCCAAGAGCTCACCGGGACTCCAAGTAATGAGCAGTTCTTC.

This clone was found a few times. This chain uses TRBV5-6 with TRBJ2-3; perhaps TRBD2 as D (7 bases). The V and J ends lost 6 bases and 5 bases respectively, with 16 bases between them. The CDR3 runs to 14 residues. Per germline, CDR1 SGHDT and CDR2 YYEEEE. The CDR3 reads CASTQGTTEDTQYF. CDR3 sequence (DNA): TGTGCCAGCACCCAGGGGACTACGGAAGATACGCAGTATTTT. Full variable domain (outside the CDR3, taken from reference TRBV5-6 and TRBJ2-3): DAGVTQSPTHLIKTRGQQVTLRCSPKSGHDTVSWYQQALGQGPQFIFQYYEEEERQRGNFPDRFSGHQFPNYSSELNVNALLLGDSALYLCASTQGTTEDTQYFGPGTRLTVL.

The chain has TRBV29-1 and TRBJ2-5; TRBD2 might be the D (5 bases). Germline assignment: CDR1 SQVTM and CDR2 ANQGSEA. The CDR3 sequence is 10 residues long. Between the trimmed V and J ends, which lost 8 bases and 5 bases, there was a span of 9 bases. The CDR3 loop is CSTRGETQYF. CDR3 bases: TGCAGCACAAGAGGGGAGACCCAGTACTTC.

Here the CDR3 reads CSAVSVEQFF. CDR3 in DNA: TGCAGTGCTGTCTCCGTGGAGCAGTTCTTC. V gene TRBV20-1 combines with J gene TRBJ2-1; unclear D gene. The germline V gene encodes CDR1 DFQATT and CDR2 SNEGSKA (reference sequence). V was clipped by 5 bases and J by 10 bases, with 9 bases between them. The CDR3 is made up of 10 amino acids.

The chain uses TRBV7-3 and TRBJ2-2; TRBD2 might be the D (6 bases). CDR3 length: 16 amino acids. CDR1 and CDR2 from the germline V gene are SGHTA and FQGTGA. V was pared by 1 base and J by 1 base, with 10 bases between. CDR3 protein: CASSLKSGLNTGELFF. CDR3 DNA: TGTGCCAGCAGCTTAAAGAGCGGGCTGAACACCGGGGAGCTGTTTTTT.

The chain combines TRBV4-3 with TRBJ2-7; TRBD1 aligns across 7 bases. CDR3 length: 11 residues. The V gene end was trimmed by 11 bases and the J gene end by 7 bases; junction bases not matched to a gene: 8. Germline values: CDR1 LGHNA, CDR2 YSLEER. The DNA for the CDR3 is TGCGCCTTGGCAGGGGGACAAGAGCAGTACTTC. It translates to CALAGGQEQYF.

The V gene is TRBV28, the J gene TRBJ1-2, with a tentative D call TRBD1 (5 bases). Trimming left V 4 bases short and J 3 bases short, with 15 bases between. This CDR3 has 15 amino acids. CDR1 MDHEN and CDR2 SYDVKM come from the germline V gene. The CDR3 DNA reads TGTGCCAGCAGTTCAACACTGGGGGGAGACTATGGCTACACCTTC. Translating gives CASSSTLGGDYGYTF.

The chain carries TRBV15 and TRBJ2-1; D perhaps matches TRBD2 (7 bases). This CDR3 has 15 amino acids. V lost 8 bases, J lost 4 bases, and 18 bases lay in between. Germline lookup yields CDR1 LNHNV and CDR2 YYDKDF (reference sequence). The CDR3 coding sequence is TGTGCCACCTGGGGGGGGCAGAAGGGATACAATGAGCAGTTCTTC. Translated, it gives CATWGGQKGYNEQFF.

The J gene is TRBJ2-3, the V gene TRBV6-1; tentatively, D is TRBD1 (5 bases). Trimming pared 6 bases from V and 1 base from J, leaving 11 bases between. The germline gives CDR1 MNHNS, CDR2 SASEGT. The length of the CDR3 is 14 residues. The DNA for the CDR3 is TGTGCCAGCAGATCGATGGGGCGCACAGATACGCAGTATTTT. As protein: CASRSMGRTDTQYF.

CDR3 DNA sequence: TGTGCCAGCTCACCAGGGCAGGGTGAGACCCAGTACTTC. Its protein is CASSPGQGETQYF. The V and J genes are TRBV18 and TRBJ2-5; D is possibly TRBD1 (5 bases). The CDR3 covers 13 residues. Looked up from germline, CDR1 is KGHSH and CDR2 is LQKENI. V was clipped by 2 bases and J by 5 bases, with 9 bases between them. Complete variable domain (other parts from reference TRBV18 and TRBJ2-5): NAGVMQNPRHLVRRRGQEARLRCSPMKGHSHVYWYRQLPEEGLKFMVYLQKENIIDESGMPKERFSAEFPKEGPSILRIQQVVRGDSAAYFCASSPGQGETQYFGPGTRLLVL.

This clone turned up a few times. The chain is built from TRBV7-9 and TRBJ1-1; possibly TRBD1 for D (6 bases). Trimming removed 2 bases from V and 4 bases from J, with 8 bases in between. The V gene's germline CDR1 is SEHNR and CDR2 FQNEAQ (reference sequence). This CDR3 comprises 13 residues. In DNA, the CDR3 is TGTGCCAGCAGCTTACAGGGGAGCACTGAAGCTTTCTTT. As protein: CASSLQGSTEAFF.

CDR3 residues: CASSLYSRGNQPQHF. The CDR3 region has the DNA TGTGCCAGCAGTTTATACTCCCGGGGCAATCAGCCCCAGCATTTT. This sequence joins TRBV27 and TRBJ1-5; no firm D call. Trimming cost V 1 base and J 2 bases, with 9 bases left between them. This CDR3 has 15 amino acids. Germline V gives CDR1 MNHEY, CDR2 SMNVEV (reference sequence).